The TCR beta chain described here comes from a study of control samples from healthy donors and cancer patients. Germline lookup yields CDR1 LGHDT and CDR2 YNNKEL (reference sequence). Trimming removed 1 base from V and 15 bases from J; junction bases left unmatched: 6. The CDR3 consists of 12 residues. This clone has a single count. Profiled with immunoSEQ multiplex PCR; TCRdb holds only in-frame clones, not every one. This sample has tens of thousands of clones, with over 75% found just once. Material for sequencing was blood. The genes are TRBV3-1 (or the pseudogene TRBV3-2) and TRBJ2-1; 7 positions agree with TRBD2. This sequence originates from a woman aged 18-35 years in good health. The CDR3 is CASSQGLAVSFF. The CDR3, as DNA: TGTGCCAGCAGCCAAGGGCTAGCGGTTTCGTTCTTC.